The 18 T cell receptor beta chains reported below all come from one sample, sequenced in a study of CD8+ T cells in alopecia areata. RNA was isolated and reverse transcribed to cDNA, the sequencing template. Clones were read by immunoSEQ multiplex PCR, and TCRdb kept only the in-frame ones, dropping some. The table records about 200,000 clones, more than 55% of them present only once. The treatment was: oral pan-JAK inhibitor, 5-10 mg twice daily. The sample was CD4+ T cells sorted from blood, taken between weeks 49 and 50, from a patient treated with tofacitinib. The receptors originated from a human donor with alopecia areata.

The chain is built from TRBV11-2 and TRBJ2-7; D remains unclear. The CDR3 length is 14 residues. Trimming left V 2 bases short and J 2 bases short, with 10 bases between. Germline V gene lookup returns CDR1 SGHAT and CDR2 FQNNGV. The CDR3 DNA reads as TGTGCCAGCAGCTTATTTGATAGTGCCTACGAGCAGTACTTC. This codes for CASSLFDSAYEQYF.

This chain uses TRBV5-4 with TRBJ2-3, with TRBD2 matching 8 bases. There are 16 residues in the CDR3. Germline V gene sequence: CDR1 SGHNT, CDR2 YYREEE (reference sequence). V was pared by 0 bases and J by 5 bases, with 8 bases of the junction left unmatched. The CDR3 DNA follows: TGTGCCAGCAGCTTGGAACGGGGGGGGGACCAAGATACGCAGTATTTT. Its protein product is CASSLERGGDQDTQYF.

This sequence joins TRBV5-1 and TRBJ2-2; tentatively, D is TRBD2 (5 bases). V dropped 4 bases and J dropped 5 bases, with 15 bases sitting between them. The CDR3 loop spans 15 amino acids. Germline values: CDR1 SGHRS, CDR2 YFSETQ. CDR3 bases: TGCGCCAGCAGCCCATCGGTCCGGGAAACCGGGGAGCTGTTTTTT. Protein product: CASSPSVRETGELFF.

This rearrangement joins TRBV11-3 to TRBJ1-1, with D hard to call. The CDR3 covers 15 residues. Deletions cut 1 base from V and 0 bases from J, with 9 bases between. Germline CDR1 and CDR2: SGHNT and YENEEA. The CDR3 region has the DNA TGTGCCAGCAGCTTAGCTCCACTAATGAACACTGAAGCTTTCTTT. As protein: CASSLAPLMNTEAFF. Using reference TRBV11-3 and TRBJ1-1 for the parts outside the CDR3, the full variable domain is EAGVVQSPRYKIIEKKQPVAFWCNPISGHNTLYWYLQNLGQGPELLIRYENEEAVDDSQLPKDRFSAERLKGVDSTLKIQPAELGDSAVYLCASSLAPLMNTEAFFGQGTRLTVV.

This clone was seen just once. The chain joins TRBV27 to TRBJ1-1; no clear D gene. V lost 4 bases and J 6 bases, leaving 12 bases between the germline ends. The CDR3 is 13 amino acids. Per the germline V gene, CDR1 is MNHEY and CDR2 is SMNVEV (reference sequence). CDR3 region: CASSYLERSEAFF. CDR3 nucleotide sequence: TGTGCCAGCAGTTATTTAGAGCGTTCTGAAGCTTTCTTT.

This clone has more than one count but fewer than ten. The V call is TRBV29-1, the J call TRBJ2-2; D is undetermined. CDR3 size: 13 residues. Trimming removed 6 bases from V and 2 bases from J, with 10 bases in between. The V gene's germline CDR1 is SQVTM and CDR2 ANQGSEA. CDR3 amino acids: CSVETRNTGELFF. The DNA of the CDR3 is TGCAGCGTGGAGACAAGAAACACCGGGGAGCTGTTTTTT.

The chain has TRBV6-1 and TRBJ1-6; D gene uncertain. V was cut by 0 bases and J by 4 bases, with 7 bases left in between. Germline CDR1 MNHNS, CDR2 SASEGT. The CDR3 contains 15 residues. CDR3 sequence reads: CASSEASSYNSPLHF. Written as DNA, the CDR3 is TGTGCCAGCAGTGAAGCTAGCAGTTATAATTCACCCCTCCACTTT.

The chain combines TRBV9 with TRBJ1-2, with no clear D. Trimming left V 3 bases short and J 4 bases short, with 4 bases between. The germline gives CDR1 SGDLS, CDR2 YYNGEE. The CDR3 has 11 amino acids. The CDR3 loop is CASSAPYGYTF. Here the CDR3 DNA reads TGTGCCAGCAGCGCACCCTATGGCTACACCTTC.

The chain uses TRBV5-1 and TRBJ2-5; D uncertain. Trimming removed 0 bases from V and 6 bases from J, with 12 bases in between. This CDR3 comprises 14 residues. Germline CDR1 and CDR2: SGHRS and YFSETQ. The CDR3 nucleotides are TGCGCCAGCAGCTTGGACAGCGCCCAGAAGACCCAGTACTTC. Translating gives CASSLDSAQKTQYF.

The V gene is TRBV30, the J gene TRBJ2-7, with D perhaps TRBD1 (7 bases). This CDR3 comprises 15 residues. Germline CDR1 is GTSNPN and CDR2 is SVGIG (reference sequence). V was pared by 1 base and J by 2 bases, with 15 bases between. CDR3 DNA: TGTGCCTGGAGTGGCGGGACAGATAACGCCTACGAGCAGTACTTC. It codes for CAWSGGTDNAYEQYF.

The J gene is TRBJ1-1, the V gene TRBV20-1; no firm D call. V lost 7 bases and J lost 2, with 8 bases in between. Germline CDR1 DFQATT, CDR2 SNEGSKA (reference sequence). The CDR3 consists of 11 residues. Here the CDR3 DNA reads TGCAGTGTAGACGGTAACACTGAAGCTTTCTTT. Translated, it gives CSVDGNTEAFF.

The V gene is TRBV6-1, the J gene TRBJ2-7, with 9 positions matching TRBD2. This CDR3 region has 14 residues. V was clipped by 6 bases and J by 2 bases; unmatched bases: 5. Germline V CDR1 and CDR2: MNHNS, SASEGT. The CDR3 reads CASRRASGAYEQYF. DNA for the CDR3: TGTGCCAGCAGAAGGGCTAGCGGGGCCTACGAGCAGTACTTC.

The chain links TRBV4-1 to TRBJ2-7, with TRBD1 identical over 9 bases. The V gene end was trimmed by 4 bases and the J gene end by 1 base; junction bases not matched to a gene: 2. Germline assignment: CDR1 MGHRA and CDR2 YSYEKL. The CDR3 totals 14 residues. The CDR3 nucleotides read TGCGCCAGCAGCCCCGGACAGGGGTCCTACGAGCAGTACTTC. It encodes CASSPGQGSYEQYF.

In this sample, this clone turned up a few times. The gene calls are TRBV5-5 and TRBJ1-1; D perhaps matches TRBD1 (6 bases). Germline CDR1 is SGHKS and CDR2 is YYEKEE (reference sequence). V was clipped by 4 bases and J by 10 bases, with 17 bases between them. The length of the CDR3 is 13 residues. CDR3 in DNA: TGTGCCAGCAGCGGTACGGGGGGCGGAGGAGCTTTCTTT. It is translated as CASSGTGGGGAFF.

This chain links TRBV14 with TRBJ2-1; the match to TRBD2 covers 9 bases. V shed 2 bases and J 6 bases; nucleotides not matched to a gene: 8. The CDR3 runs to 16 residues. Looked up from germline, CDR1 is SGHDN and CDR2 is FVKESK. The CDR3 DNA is TGTGCCAGCAGCCAAAATCTCCTAGCGGGGCTCAATGAGCAGTTCTTC. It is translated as CASSQNLLAGLNEQFF.

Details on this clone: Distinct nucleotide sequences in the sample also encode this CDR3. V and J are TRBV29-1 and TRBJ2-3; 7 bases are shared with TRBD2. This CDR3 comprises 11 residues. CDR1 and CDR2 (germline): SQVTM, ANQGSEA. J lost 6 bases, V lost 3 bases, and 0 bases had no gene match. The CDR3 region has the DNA TGCAGCGTTGATAGCGGGGATACGCAGTATTTT. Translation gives CSVDSGDTQYF.

CDR3 sequence reads: CASSLDSTEAFF. In nucleotides, the CDR3 is TGTGCCAGCAGCCTGGACAGCACTGAAGCTTTCTTT. The chain employs TRBV6-5 and TRBJ1-1; TRBD1 is a possible D gene (6 bases). The CDR3 has 12 residues. V shed 6 bases and J shed 4 bases, with 9 bases lying between them. Germline CDR1 and CDR2: MNHEY and SVGAGI.

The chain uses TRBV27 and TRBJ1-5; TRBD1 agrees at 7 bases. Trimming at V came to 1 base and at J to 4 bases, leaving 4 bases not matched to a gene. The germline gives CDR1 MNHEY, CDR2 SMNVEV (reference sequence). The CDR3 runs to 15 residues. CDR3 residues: CASSLYTGENQPQHF. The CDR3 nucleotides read TGTGCCAGCAGTTTATACACAGGGGAGAATCAGCCCCAGCATTTT.